This entry features one TCR beta chain sequence. TCRdb's table, derived via immunoSEQ multiplex PCR, lists solely in-frame clones and lacks some. The sample has 55,000 to 75,000 clones; about 81% are singletons. The sample is drawn from a study of blood T cell repertoires in COVID-19. J lost 9 bases, V lost 6 bases, and 10 bases had no gene match. The CDR3 loop spans 13 amino acids. The chain carries TRBV12-3 or TRBV12-4 and TRBJ1-1; 7 bases line up with TRBD1. Sample: peripheral blood. This receptor was taken from a human donor in a cohort sampled during active COVID-19. In DNA, the CDR3 is TGTGCCAGCAGGCCGGGACAGCAATACAAAGCTTTCTTT. Translating it yields CASRPGQQYKAFF.